This T cell receptor (beta chain) was captured in a study of beta chain features in type 1 diabetes. The V and J ends lost 5 bases and 8 bases respectively, with 21 bases between them. Germline CDR1 and CDR2: GTSNPN and SVGIG (reference sequence). The CDR3 consists of 15 residues. Broader study findings: Among patients with Type 1 diabetes, TCRB CDR3s were moderately but significantly shorter in every one of the four CD4+ subsets. Here, the possible influence of HLA type (on TCRB rearrangement) remained unresolved. The naive, central memory and Treg TCRB repertoires looked more alike in patients than they did in healthy donors.

The investigators reverse transcribed all of the isolated RNA, so they sequenced expressed TCRB transcripts. Libraries were prepared by immunoSEQ multiplex PCR; TCRdb keeps only in-frame clonotypes and omits some of them. This sample has some 270,000 clones; approximately 8.1% occur once, and the top ten carry roughly 1%. Worth noting for this clone: Its target is not known.

Over 95% purity was reached by all sorted populations. The sequenced material came from central memory CD4+ T cells from blood. The genes are TRBV30 and TRBJ1-4; D possibly corresponds to TRBD1 (6 bases). The TCR comes from a young woman in good health. The CDR3: CAWGSQGMVDEKLFF. CDR3 DNA: TGTGCCTGGGGGTCCCAGGGGATGGTTGACGAAAAACTGTTTTTT.